This TCR beta chain appears in the sequencing data of a study of cytomegalovirus exposure and HLA in healthy donors. The wider study: An analysis done earlier identified approximately 120 million unique TCR beta sequences from about 180 million T cells.

PCR primers comprised 60 Vbeta and 13 Jbeta primers. Profiled with immunoSEQ multiplex PCR; TCRdb holds only in-frame clones, not every one. The ten top clones account for 1% to 1.4%, within a sample of tens of thousands of clones. Regarding this clone: The antigen remains unidentified. The junction departs from germline at one end; a sequencing error may be responsible.

Study-wide points: Most CMV-associated TCR beta chains appeared HLA-restricted in a later analysis. Previously analyzed data showed that most TCR beta V segments were productive at a frequency of about 87% or about 30%.

Sequenced sample: PBMCs. This sequence was found in a woman in her twenties or thirties in good health and CMV-seronegative.

The CDR3, as DNA: TGTGCCAGCAGCTTGGTTGGCTCCGACAATGAGCAGTTCTTC. This translates into CASSLVGSDNEQFF. V usage is TRBV7-6 and J usage is TRBJ2-1; no clear D gene. The germline V gene has CDR1 SGHVS and CDR2 FNYEAQ. The CDR3 is 14 amino acids.